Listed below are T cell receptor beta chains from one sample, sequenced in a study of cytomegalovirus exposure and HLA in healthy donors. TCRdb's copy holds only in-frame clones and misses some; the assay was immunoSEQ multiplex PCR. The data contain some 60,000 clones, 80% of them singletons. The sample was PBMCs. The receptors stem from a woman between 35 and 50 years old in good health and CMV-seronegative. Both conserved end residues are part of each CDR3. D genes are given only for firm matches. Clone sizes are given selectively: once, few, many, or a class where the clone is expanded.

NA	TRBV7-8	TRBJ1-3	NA	TGTGCCAGCAGCTTAGACTCCGGGACACATAGCTCTGGAAACACCATATATTTT	CASSLDSGTHSSGNTIYF
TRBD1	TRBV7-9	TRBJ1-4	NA	TGTGCCAGCAGCGGGGACAGGGGGTGGGAAAAACTGTTTTTT	CASSGDRGWEKLFF
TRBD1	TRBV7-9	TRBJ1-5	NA	TGTGCCAGCAGCTTCGGGACAGGGGCTACCAATCAGCCCCAGCATTTT	CASSFGTGATNQPQHF
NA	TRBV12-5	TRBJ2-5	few	TGTGCTAGTGGTCCCGGTCGGACTACCCTAGTGGAGACCCAGTACTTC	CASGPGRTTLVETQYF
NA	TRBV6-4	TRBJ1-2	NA	TGTGCCAGCAGTGACGGGCCTGGCTACACCTTC	CASSDGPGYTF
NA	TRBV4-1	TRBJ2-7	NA	TGCGCCAGCAGCCCCCAGGTGGGCTCCGCCTACGAGCAGTACTTC	CASSPQVGSAYEQYF
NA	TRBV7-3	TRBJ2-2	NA	TGTGCCAGCAGCTTGGGCAGCTCGAACACCGGGGAGCTGTTTTTT	CASSLGSSNTGELFF
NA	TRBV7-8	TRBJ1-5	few	TGTGCCAGCAGCTTAGGGGACACTAGCAATCAGCCCCAGCATTTT	CASSLGDTSNQPQHF
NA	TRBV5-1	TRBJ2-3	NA	TGCGCCAGCAGCTTTAGACAGGGCGGGACGACAGATACGCAGTATTTT	CASSFRQGGTTDTQYF
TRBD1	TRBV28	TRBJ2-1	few	TGTGCCAGCAGCCCCGGGACAGGGGAGGTCAATGAGCAGTTCTTC	CASSPGTGEVNEQFF
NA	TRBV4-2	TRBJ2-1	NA	TGTGCCAGCAGCCAAGACACGACACCCTACAATGAGCAGTTCTTC	CASSQDTTPYNEQFF
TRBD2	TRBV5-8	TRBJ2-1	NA	TGTGCCAGCAGTCTGAGACTAGCGGGAGGTACTGGAAATGAGCAGTTCTTC	CASSLRLAGGTGNEQFF
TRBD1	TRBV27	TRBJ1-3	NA	TGTGCCAGCAGTCCGGCCCGACAGGGAAGCGGCTCTGGAAACACCATATATTTT	CASSPARQGSGSGNTIYF
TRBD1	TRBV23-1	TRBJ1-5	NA	TGCGCCAGCAGTCAATCGCGGGGACAGCCTAGCAATCAGCCCCAGCATTTT	CASSQSRGQPSNQPQHF
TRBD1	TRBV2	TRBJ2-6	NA	TGTGCCAGCCTCCGGGACAGGATCCTACCCCCCTTCTCTGGGGCCAACGTCCTGACTTTC	CASLRDRILPPFSGANVLTF
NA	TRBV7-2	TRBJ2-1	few	TGTGCCAGCAGCCCTTATGGGCCGGACTACAATGAGCAGTTCTTC	CASSPYGPDYNEQFF
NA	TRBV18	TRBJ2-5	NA	TGTGCCAGCTCACACCGAAACGGGGAGACCCAGTACTTC	CASSHRNGETQYF
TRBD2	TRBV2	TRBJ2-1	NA	TGTGCCAGCAGTGAACCCCGGGGGGGGCGGGACTCCTACAATGAGCAGTTCTTC	CASSEPRGGRDSYNEQFF
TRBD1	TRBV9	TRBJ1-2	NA	TGTGCCAGCAGCGCCACCGGGACAGGGAGTTTCGTCTATGGCTACACCTTC	CASSATGTGSFVYGYTF
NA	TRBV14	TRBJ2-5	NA	TGTGCCAGCAGCCAAGTAGGCGGGCCAGGGACCCAGTACTTC	CASSQVGGPGTQYF
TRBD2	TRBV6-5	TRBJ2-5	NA	TGTGCCAGCGGGGGAGGGACTAGCGGTCGGACCCAGTACTTC	CASGGGTSGRTQYF
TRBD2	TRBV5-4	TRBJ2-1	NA	TGTGCCAGCAGCACCGGGACTAGCGGATGGACCTACAATGAGCAGTTCTTC	CASSTGTSGWTYNEQFF
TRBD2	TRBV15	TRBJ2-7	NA	TGTGCCACCAGCTACGAGGTACTAGCGGGAAACGAGCAGTACTTC	CATSYEVLAGNEQYF
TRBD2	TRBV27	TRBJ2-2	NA	TGTGCCAGCAGACCTAGCGGGAGGACCAACACCGGGGAGCTGTTTTTT	CASRPSGRTNTGELFF
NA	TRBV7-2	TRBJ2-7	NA	TGTGCCAGCAGCTGGGATGGGGGCCCCACCGAGCAGTACTTC	CASSWDGGPTEQYF
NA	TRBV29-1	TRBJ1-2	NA	TGCAGCGTTTCCGGGACACCGGGTTATGGCTACACCTTC	CSVSGTPGYGYTF
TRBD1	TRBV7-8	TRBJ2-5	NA	TGTGCCAGCAGCCCTGGGACAGGGGGAGAGACCCAGTACTTC	CASSPGTGGETQYF
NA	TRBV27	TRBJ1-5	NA	TGTGCCAGCAGTTCCATCAGGGGATCAGGGAAGCCCCAGCATTTT	CASSSIRGSGKPQHF
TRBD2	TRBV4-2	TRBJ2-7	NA	TGTGCCAGCAGCCAGGCGACTAGCGGACACTACGAGCAGTACTTC	CASSQATSGHYEQYF
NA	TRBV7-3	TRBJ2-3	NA	TGTGCCAGCAGCTCGGTCCTCGGGAGAAGCACAGATACGCAGTATTTT	CASSSVLGRSTDTQYF
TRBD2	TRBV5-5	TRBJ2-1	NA	TGTGCCAGCAGCTGGACTAGCGGGATTGGGAATGAGCAGTTCTTC	CASSWTSGIGNEQFF
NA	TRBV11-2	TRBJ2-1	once	TGTGCCAGCAGCTTAAGGTCCAATTCAGGTGAGCAGTTCTTC	CASSLRSNSGEQFF